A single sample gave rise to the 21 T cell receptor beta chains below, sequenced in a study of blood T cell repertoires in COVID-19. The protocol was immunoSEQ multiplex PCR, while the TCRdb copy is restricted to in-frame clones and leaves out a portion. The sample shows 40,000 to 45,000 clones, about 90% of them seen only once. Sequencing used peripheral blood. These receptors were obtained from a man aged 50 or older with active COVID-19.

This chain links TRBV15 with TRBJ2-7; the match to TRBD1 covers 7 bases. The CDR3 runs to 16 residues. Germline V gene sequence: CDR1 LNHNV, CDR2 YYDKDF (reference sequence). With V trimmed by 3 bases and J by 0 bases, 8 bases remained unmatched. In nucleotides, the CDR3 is TGTGCCACCAGCAGCCTGGACAGGTCTAGCTCCTACGAGCAGTACTTC. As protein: CATSSLDRSSSYEQYF.

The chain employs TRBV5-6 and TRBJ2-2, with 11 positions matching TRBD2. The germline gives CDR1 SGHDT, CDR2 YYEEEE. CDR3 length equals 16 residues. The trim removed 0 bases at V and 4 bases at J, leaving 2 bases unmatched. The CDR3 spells CASSLELAGGTGELFF. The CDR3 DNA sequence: TGTGCCAGCAGCTTGGAGCTAGCGGGAGGCACCGGGGAGCTGTTTTTT.

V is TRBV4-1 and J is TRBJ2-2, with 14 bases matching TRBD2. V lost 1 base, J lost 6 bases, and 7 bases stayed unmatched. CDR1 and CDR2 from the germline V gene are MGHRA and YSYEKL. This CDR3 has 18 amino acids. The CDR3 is CASSQVGLAGALAGELFF. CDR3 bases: TGCGCCAGCAGCCAAGTGGGACTAGCGGGAGCGTTAGCCGGGGAGCTGTTTTTT.

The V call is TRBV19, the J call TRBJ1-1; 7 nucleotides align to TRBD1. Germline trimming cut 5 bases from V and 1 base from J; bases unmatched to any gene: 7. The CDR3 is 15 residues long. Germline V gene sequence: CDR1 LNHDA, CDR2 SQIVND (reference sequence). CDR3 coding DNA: TGTGCCAGTAGTTCGGAGGGGGCGTGGAACACTGAAGCTTTCTTT. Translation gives CASSSEGAWNTEAFF.

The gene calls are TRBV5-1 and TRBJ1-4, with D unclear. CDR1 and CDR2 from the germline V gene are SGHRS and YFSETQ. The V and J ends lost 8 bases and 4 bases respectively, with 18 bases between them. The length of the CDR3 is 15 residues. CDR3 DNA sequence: TGCGCCAGGGTCCGGACTGTCGATTATAATGAAAAACTGTTTTTT. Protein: CARVRTVDYNEKLFF.

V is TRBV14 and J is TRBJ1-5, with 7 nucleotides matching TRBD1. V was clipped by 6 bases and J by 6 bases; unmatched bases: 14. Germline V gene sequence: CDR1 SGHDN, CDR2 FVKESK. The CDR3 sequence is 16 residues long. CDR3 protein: CASRRHRGRRGQPQHF. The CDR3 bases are TGTGCCAGCAGGAGACACAGGGGAAGAAGGGGTCAGCCCCAGCATTTT. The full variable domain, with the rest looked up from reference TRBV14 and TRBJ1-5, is EAGVTQFPSHSVIEKGQTVTLRCDPISGHDNLYWYRRVMGKEIKFLLHFVKESKQDESGMPNNRFLAERTGGTYSTLKVQPAELEDSGVYFCASRRHRGRRGQPQHFGDGTRLSIL.

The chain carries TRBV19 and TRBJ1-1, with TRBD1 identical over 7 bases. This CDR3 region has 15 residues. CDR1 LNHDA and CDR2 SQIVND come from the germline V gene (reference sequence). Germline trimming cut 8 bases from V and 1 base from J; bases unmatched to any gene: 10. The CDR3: CASGSPGQRNTEAFF. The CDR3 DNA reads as TGTGCCAGTGGCTCACCGGGACAGAGGAACACTGAAGCTTTCTTT.

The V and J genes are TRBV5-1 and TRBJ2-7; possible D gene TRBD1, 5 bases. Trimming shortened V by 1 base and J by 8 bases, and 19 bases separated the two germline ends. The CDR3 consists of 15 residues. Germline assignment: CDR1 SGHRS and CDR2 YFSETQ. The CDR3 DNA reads TGCGCCAGCAGCTTGTCCTTTCAGGGTCGGGCTAAGCAGTACTTC. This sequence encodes CASSLSFQGRAKQYF.

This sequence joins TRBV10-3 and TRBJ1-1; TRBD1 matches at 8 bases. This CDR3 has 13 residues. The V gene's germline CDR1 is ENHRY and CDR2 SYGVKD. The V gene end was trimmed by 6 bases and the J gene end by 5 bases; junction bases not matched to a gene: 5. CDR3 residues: CAIRTGERTEAFF. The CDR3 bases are TGTGCCATCAGGACAGGGGAGCGAACTGAAGCTTTCTTT.

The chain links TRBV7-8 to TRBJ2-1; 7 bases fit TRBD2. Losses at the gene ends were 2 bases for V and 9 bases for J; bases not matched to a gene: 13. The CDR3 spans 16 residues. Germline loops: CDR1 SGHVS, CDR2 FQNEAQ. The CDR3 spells CASSLSLTSPKGEQFF. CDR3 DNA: TGTGCCAGCAGCTTAAGCTTGACTAGCCCCAAGGGTGAGCAGTTCTTC.

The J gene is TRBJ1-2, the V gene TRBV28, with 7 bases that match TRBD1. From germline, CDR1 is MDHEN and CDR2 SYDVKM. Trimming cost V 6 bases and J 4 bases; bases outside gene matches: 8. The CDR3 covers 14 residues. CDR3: CASRVTGNTYGYTF. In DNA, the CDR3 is TGTGCCAGCAGGGTGACAGGGAATACCTATGGCTACACCTTC.

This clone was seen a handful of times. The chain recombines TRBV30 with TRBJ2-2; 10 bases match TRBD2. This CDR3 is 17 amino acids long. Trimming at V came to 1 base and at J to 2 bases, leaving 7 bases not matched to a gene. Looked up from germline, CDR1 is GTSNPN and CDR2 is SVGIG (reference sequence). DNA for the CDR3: TGTGCCTGGAGTGATTGGCTAGCGGGAGCTAACACCGGGGAGCTGTTTTTT. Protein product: CAWSDWLAGANTGELFF. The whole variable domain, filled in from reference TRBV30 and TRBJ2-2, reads SQTIHQWPATLVQPVGSPLSLECTVEGTSNPNLYWYRQAAGRGLQLLFYSVGIGQISSEVPQNLSASRPQDRQFILSSKKLLLSDSGFYLCAWSDWLAGANTGELFFGEGSRLTVL.

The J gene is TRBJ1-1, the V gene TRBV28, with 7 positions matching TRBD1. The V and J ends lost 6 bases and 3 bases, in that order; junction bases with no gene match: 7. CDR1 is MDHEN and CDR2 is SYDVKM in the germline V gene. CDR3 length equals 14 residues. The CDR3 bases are TGTGCCAGCAGATTACAGGGGACCTACACTGAAGCTTTCTTT. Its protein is CASRLQGTYTEAFF.

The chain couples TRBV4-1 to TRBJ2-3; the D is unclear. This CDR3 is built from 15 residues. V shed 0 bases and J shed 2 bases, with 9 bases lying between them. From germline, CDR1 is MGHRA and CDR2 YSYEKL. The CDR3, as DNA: TGCGCCAGCAGCCAAGATCTGTGGGCCACAGATACGCAGTATTTT. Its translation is CASSQDLWATDTQYF.

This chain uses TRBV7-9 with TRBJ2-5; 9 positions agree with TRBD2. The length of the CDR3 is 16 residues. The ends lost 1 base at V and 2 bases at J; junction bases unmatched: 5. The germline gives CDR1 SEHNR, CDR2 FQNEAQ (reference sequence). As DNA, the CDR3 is TGTGCCAGCAGCTTAGGGCTAGCGGGGATACAAGAGACCCAGTACTTC. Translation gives CASSLGLAGIQETQYF. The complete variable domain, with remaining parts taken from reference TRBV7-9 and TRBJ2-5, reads DTGVSQNPRHKITKRGQNVTFRCDPISEHNRLYWYRQTLGQGPEFLTYFQNEAQLEKSRLLSDRFSAERPKGSFSTLEIQRTEQGDSAMYLCASSLGLAGIQETQYFGPGTRLLVL.

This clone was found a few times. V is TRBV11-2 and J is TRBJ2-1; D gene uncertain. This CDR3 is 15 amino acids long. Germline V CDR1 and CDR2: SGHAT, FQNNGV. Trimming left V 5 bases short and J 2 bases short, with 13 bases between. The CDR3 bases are TGTGCCAGCAGCCCCCTTCTGCTAGCCTACAATGAGCAGTTCTTC. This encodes CASSPLLLAYNEQFF. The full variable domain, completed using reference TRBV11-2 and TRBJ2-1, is EAGVAQSPRYKIIEKRQSVAFWCNPISGHATLYWYQQILGQGPKLLIQFQNNGVVDDSQLPKDRFSAERLKGVDSTLKIQPAKLEDSAVYLCASSPLLLAYNEQFFGPGTRLTVL.

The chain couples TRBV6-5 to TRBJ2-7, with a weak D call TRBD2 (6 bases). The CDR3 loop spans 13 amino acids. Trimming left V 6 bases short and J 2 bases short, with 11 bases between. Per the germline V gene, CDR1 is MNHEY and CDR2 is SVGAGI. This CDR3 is CASRRDSPYEQYF. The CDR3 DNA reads TGTGCCAGCAGACGGGACTCTCCCTACGAGCAGTACTTC.

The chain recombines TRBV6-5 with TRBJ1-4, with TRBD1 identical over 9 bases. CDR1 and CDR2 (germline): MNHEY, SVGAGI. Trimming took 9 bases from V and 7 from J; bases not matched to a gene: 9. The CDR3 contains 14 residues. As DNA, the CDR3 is TGTGCCAGTTACCTGGGACAGGGTGGTGAAAAACTGTTTTTT. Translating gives CASYLGQGGEKLFF.

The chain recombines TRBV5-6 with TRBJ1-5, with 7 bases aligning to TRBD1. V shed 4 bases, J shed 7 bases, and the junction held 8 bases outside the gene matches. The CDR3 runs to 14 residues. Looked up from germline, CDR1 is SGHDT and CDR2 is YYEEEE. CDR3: CASSRYRGGQPQHF. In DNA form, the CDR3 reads TGTGCCAGCAGCCGGTACAGGGGCGGCCAGCCCCAGCATTTT.

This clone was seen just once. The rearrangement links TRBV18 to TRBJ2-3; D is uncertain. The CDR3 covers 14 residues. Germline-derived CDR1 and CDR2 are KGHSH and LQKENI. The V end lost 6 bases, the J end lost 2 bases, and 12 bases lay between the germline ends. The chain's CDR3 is CASSRDTYTDTQYF. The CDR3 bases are TGTGCCAGCTCCCGAGACACATACACAGATACGCAGTATTTT.

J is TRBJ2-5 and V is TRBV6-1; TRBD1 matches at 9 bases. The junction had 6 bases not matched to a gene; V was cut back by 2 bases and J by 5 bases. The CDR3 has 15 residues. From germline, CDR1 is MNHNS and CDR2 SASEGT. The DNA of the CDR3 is TGTGCCAGCAGTGAAAACAGGGGGCGCCGGGAGACCCAGTACTTC. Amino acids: CASSENRGRRETQYF.